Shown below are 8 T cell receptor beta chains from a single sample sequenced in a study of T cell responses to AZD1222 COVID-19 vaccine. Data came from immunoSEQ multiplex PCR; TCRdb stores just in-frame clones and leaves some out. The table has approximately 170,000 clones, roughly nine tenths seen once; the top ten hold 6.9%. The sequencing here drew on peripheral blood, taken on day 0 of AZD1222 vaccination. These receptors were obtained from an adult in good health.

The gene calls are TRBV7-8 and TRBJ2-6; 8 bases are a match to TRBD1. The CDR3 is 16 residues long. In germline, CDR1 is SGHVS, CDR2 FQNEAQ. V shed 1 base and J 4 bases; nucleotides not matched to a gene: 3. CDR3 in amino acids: CASSLVTGAGANVLTF. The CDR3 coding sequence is TGTGCCAGCAGCTTAGTGACAGGGGCCGGGGCCAACGTCCTGACTTTC.

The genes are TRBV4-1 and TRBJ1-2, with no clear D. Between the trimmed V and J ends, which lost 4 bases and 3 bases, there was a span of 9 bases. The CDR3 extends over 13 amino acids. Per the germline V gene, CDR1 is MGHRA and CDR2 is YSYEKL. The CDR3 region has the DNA TGCGCCAGCAGCCGAGGAGCCCACTATGGCTACACCTTC. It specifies CASSRGAHYGYTF.

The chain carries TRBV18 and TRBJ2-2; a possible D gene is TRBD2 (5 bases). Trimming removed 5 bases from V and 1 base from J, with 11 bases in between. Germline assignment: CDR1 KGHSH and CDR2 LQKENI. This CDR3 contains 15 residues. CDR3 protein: CASSARVENTGELFF. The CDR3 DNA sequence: TGTGCCAGCTCAGCGAGGGTAGAGAACACCGGGGAGCTGTTTTTT.

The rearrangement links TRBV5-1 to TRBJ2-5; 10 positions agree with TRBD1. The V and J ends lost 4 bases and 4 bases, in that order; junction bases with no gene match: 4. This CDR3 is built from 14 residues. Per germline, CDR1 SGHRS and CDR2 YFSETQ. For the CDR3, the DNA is TGCGCCAGCAGCCCTGGGACAGGGGCAGAGACCCAGTACTTC. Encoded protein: CASSPGTGAETQYF.

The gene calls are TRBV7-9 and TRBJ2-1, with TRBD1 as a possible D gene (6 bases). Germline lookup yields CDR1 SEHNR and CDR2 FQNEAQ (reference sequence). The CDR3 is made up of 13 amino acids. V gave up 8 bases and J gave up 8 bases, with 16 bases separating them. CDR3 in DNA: TGTGCCAGCGGAACTTCAGGGGCAGATGAGCAGTTCTTC. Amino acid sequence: CASGTSGADEQFF.

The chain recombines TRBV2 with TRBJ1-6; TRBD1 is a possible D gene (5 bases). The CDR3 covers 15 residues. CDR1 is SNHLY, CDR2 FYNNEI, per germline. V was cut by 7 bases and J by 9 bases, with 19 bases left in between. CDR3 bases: TGTGCCAGCACCACGGAGGGGCAGTCGGCTTCACCCCTCCACTTT. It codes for CASTTEGQSASPLHF.

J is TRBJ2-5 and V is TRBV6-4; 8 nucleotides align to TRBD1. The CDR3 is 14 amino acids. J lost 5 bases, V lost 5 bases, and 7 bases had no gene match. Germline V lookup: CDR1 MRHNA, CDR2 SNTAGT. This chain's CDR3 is CASSSGQGAETQYF. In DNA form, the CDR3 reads TGTGCCAGCAGTTCCGGACAGGGTGCGGAGACCCAGTACTTC.

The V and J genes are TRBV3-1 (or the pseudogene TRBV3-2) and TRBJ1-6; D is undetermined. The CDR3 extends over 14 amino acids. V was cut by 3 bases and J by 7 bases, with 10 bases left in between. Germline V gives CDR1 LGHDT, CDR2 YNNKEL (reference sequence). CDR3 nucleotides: TGTGCCAGCAGCCACGCCGAAGAGAATTCACCCCTCCACTTT. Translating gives CASSHAEENSPLHF.